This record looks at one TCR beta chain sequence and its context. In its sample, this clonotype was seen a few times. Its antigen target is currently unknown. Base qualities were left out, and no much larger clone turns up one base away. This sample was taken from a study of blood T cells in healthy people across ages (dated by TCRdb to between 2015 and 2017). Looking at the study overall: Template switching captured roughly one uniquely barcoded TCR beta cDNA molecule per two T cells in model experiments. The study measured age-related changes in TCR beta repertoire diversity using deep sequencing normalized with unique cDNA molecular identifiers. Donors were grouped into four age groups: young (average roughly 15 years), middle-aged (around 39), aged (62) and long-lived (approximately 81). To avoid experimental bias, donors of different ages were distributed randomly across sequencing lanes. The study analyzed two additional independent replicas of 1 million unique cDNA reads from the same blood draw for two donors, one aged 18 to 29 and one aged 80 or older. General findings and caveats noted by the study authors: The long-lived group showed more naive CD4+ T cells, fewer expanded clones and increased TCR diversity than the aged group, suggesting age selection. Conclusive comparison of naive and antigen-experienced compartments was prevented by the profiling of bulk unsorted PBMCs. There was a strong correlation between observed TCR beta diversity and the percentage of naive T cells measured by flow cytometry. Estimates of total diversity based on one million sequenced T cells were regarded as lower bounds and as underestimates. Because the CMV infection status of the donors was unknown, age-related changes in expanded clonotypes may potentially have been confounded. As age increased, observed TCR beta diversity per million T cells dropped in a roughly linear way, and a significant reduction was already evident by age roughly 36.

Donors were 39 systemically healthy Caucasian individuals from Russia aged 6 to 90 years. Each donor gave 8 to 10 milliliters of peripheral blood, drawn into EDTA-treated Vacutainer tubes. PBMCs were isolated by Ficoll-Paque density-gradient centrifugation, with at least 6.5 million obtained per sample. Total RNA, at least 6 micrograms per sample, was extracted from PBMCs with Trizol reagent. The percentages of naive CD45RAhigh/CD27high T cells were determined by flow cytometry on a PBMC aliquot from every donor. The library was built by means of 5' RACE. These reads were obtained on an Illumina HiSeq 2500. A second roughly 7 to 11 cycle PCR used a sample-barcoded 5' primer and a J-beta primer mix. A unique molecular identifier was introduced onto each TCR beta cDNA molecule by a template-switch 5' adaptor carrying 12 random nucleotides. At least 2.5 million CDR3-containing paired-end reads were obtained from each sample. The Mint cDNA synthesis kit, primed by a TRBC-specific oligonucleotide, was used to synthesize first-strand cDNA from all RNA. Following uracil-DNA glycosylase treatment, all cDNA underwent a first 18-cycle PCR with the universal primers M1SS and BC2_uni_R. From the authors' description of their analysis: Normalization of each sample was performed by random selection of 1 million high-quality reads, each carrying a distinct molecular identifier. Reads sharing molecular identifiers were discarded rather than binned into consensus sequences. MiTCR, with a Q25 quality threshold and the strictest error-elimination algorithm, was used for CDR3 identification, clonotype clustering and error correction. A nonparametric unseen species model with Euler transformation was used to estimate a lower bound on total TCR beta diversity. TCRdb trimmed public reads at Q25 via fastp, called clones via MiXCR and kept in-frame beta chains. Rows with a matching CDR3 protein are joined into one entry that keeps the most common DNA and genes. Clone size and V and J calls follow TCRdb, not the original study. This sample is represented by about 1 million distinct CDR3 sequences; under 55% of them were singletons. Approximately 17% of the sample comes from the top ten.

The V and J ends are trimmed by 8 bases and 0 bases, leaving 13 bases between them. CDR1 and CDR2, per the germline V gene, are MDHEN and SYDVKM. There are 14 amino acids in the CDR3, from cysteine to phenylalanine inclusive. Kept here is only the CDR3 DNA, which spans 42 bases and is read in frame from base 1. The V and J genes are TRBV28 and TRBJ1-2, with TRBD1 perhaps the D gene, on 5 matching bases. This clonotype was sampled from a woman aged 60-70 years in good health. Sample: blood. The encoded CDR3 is CASQGVLANYGYTF. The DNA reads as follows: TGTGCCAGCCAAGGGGTACTAGCTAACTATGGCTACACCTTC.